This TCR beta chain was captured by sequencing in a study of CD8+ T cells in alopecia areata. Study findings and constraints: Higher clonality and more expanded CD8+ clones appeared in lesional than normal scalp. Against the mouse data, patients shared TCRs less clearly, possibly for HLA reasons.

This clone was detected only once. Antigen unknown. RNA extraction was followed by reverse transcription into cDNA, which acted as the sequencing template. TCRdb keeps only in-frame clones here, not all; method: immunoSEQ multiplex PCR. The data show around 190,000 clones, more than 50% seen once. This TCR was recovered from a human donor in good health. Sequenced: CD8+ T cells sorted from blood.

The chain's CDR3 is CSVTTIRESQYF. CDR3 DNA sequence: TGCAGCGTCACCACAATCCGGGAGTCTCAGTACTTC. The J gene is TRBJ2-5, the V gene TRBV29-1; TRBD2 is a possible D gene (6 bases). This CDR3 region has 12 residues. Germline V gene data show CDR1 as SQVTM and CDR2 as ANQGSEA. With 6 bases removed from V and 11 bases from J, the gap between germline ends came to 19 bases. Filled out from reference TRBV29-1 and TRBJ2-5, the complete variable domain reads SAVISQKPSRDICQRGTSLTIQCQVDSQVTMMFWYRQQPGQSLTLIATANQGSEATYESGFVIDKFPISRPNLTFSTLTVSNMSPEDSSIYLCSVTTIRESQYFGPGTRLLVL.